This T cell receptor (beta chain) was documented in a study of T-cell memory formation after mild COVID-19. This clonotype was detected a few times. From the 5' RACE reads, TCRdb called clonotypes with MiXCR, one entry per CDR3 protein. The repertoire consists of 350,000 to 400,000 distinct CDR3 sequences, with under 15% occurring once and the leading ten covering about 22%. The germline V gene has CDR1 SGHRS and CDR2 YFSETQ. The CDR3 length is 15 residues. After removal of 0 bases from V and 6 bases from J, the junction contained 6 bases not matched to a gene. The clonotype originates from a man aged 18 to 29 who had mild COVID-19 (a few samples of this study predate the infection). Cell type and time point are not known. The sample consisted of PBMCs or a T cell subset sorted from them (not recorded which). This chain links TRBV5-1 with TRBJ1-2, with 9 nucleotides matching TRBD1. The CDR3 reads CASSLGGQGVHGYTF. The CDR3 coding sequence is TGCGCCAGCAGCTTGGGGGGACAGGGTGTGCATGGCTACACCTTC.